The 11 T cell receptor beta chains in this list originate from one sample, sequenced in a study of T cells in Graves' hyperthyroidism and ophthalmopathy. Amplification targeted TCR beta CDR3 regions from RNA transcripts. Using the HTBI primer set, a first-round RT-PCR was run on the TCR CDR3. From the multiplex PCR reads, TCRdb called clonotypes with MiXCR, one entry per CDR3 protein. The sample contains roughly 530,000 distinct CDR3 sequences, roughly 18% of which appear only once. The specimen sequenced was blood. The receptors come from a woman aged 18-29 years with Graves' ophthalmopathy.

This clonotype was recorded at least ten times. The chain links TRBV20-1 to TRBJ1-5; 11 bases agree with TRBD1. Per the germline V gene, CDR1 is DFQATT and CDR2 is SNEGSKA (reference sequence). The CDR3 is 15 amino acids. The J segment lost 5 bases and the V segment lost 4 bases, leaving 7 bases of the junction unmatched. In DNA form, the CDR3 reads TGCAGTGCTACCGGGACAGGGGGTTGGGATCAGCCCCAGCATTTT. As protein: CSATGTGGWDQPQHF.

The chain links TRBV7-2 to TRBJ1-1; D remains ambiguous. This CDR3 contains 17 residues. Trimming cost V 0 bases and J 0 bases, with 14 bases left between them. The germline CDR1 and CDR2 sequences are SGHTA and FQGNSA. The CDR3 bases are TGTGCCAGCAGCTTAGCGACGACACCACTTATGAACACTGAAGCTTTCTTT. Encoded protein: CASSLATTPLMNTEAFF.

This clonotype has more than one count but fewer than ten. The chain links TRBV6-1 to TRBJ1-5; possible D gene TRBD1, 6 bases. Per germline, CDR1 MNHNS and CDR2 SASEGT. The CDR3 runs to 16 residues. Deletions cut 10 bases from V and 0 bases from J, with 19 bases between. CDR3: CATSPMSRGSNQPQHF. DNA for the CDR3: TGTGCCACCTCCCCAATGTCCAGGGGTAGCAATCAGCCCCAGCATTTT.

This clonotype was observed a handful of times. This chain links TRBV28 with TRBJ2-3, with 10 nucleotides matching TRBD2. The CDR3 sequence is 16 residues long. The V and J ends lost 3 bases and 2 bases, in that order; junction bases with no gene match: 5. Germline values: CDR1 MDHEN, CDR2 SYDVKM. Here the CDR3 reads CASSLASGRATDTQYF. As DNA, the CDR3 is TGTGCCAGCAGTTTGGCCAGCGGGAGGGCCACAGATACGCAGTATTTT.

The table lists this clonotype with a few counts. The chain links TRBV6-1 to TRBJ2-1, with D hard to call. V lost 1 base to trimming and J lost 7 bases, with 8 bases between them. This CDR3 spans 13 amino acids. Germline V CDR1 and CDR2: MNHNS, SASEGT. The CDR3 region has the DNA TGTGCCAGCAGTGAAGATCCGGTGAATGAGCAGTTCTTC. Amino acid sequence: CASSEDPVNEQFF.

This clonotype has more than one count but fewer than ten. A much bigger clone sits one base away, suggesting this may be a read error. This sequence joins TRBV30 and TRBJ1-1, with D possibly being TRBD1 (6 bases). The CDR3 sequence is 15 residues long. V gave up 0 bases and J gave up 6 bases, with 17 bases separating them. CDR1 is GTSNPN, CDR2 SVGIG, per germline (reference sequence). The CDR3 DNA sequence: TGTGCCTGGAGTGTAGATTTACAGGGAGGAGCTGAAGCTTTCTTT. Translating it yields CAWSVDLQGGAEAFF.

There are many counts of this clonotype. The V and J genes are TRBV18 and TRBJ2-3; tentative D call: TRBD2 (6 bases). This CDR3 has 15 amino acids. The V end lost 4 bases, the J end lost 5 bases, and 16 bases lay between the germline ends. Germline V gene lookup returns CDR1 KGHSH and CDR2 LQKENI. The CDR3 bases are TGTGCCAGCTCACGTCGTCTAGCGACGGTAGATACGCAGTATTTT. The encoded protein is CASSRRLATVDTQYF.

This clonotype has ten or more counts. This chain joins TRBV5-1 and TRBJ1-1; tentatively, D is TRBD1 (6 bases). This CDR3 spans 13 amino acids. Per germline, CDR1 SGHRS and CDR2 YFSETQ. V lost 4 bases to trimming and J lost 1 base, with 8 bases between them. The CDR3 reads CASSQGTNTEAFF. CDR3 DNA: TGCGCCAGCAGCCAGGGGACGAACACTGAAGCTTTCTTT. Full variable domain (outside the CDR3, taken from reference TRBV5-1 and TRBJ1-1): KAGVTQTPRYLIKTRGQQVTLSCSPISGHRSVSWYQQTPGQGLQFLFEYFSETQRNKGNFPGRFSGRQFSNSRSEMNVSTLELGDSALYLCASSQGTNTEAFFGQGTRLTVV.

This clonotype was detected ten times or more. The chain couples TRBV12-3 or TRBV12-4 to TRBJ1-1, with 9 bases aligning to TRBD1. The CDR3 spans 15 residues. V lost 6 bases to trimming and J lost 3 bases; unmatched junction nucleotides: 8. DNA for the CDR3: TGTGCCAGCAGAACCACCGGGACAGGGTACACTGAAGCTTTCTTT. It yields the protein CASRTTGTGYTEAFF.

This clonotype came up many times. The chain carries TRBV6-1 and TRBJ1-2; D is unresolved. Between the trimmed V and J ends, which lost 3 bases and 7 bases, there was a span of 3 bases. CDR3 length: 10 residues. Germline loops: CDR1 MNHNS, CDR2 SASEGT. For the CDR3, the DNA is TGTGCCAGCAGTGACGTTGGCTACACCTTC. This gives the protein CASSDVGYTF.

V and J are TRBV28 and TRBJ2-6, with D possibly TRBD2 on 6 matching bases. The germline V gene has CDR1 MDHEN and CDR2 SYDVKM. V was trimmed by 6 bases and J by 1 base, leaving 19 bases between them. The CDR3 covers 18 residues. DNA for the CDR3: TGTGCCAGCAGGGGGCGGGACTTTCAACCTTCTGGGGCCAACGTCCTGACTTTC. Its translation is CASRGRDFQPSGANVLTF.